The 10 T cell receptor beta chains in this list originate from one sample, sequenced in a study of T cell responses to AZD1222 COVID-19 vaccine. Some clones are missing from TCRdb's copy, which holds only in-frame ones; the method was immunoSEQ multiplex PCR. Altogether tens of thousands of clones are present, around 88% being singletons, with the ten largest covering less than 20%. The source was peripheral blood, collected on day 0 of AZD1222 vaccination. Source of these receptors: an adult in good health.

The V gene is TRBV19, the J gene TRBJ1-5, with D perhaps TRBD1 (6 bases). The ends were cut back, 0 bases at V and 5 bases at J, with 14 bases in the middle. The CDR3 sequence is 16 residues long. CDR1 LNHDA and CDR2 SQIVND come from the germline V gene (reference sequence). CDR3 DNA: TGTGCCAGTAGTATAGATCAGGGGTCGGTACATCAGCCCCAGCATTTT. This codes for CASSIDQGSVHQPQHF.

The CDR3 sequence: CASSYGGRNSPLHF. The CDR3 DNA is TGTGCCAGCAGTTACGGGGGTCGGAATTCACCCCTCCACTTT. The V gene is TRBV6-5, the J gene TRBJ1-6; D is perhaps TRBD1 (5 bases). The germline gives CDR1 MNHEY, CDR2 SVGAGI. V lost 2 bases to trimming and J lost 7 bases, with 9 bases between them. The CDR3 has 14 residues.

This clone was detected only a few times. This chain connects TRBV5-1 to TRBJ2-1, with TRBD1 identical over 8 bases. Trimming took 2 bases from V and 7 from J; bases not matched to a gene: 5. CDR3 size: 14 residues. The germline V gene encodes CDR1 SGHRS and CDR2 YFSETQ. The CDR3 protein is CASSFPGQANEQFF. The CDR3 DNA sequence: TGCGCCAGCAGCTTTCCGGGACAGGCGAATGAGCAGTTCTTC.

The chain joins TRBV5-1 to TRBJ2-7; 8 bases match TRBD2. Germline V gene lookup returns CDR1 SGHRS and CDR2 YFSETQ. The CDR3 contains 15 residues. The V and J ends lost 0 bases and 6 bases, in that order; junction bases with no gene match: 8. The DNA of the CDR3 is TGCGCCAGCAGCTTGGCTCCACTAGCGGCCAGCGAGCAGTACTTC. It encodes CASSLAPLAASEQYF.

V is TRBV28 and J is TRBJ2-2; D uncertain. The CDR3 consists of 13 residues. Germline V CDR1 and CDR2: MDHEN, SYDVKM. Trimming took 8 bases from V and 4 from J, leaving 11 bases between them. For the CDR3, the DNA is TGTGCCAGCGTCGGGCCGAGCACCGGGGAGCTGTTTTTT. It is translated as CASVGPSTGELFF.

The chain employs TRBV5-6 and TRBJ2-1; D is undetermined. V dropped 2 bases and J dropped 6 bases, with 15 bases sitting between them. The germline V gene encodes CDR1 SGHDT and CDR2 YYEEEE. This CDR3 contains 15 residues. The CDR3 sequence is CASSFRLGIRNEQFF. The CDR3 DNA reads TGTGCCAGCAGCTTTAGGCTAGGGATTCGCAATGAGCAGTTCTTC.

Written as DNA, the CDR3 is TGTGCCAGCAGCTTCTGGGGGAACACAGATACGCAGTATTTT. This codes for CASSFWGNTDTQYF. The rearrangement joins TRBV5-4 to TRBJ2-3, with D perhaps being TRBD1 or TRBD2 (5 bases each). Trimming took 2 bases from V and 2 from J, leaving 9 bases between them. The CDR3 contains 14 residues. The V gene's germline CDR1 is SGHNT and CDR2 YYREEE (reference sequence).

This chain links TRBV3-1 (or the pseudogene TRBV3-2) with TRBJ1-6, with a tentative D call TRBD1 (5 bases). V lost 4 bases and J 8 bases, leaving 12 bases between the germline ends. The CDR3 is 14 amino acids. The germline V gene encodes CDR1 LGHDT and CDR2 YNNKEL (reference sequence). The CDR3 reads CASSRVTGYSPLHF. For the CDR3, the DNA is TGTGCCAGCAGCCGAGTAACAGGATATTCACCCCTCCACTTT.

This clone was seen once. The chain employs TRBV11-2 and TRBJ2-1; perhaps D is TRBD1 or TRBD2 (5 bases each). The germline V and J ends were trimmed by 4 bases and 9 bases, with 10 bases remaining between them. Germline assignment: CDR1 SGHAT and CDR2 FQNNGV. The CDR3 sequence is 12 residues long. CDR3 amino acids: CASSSGRSEQFF. The DNA for the CDR3 is TGTGCCAGCAGCTCGGGACGATCTGAGCAGTTCTTC. Variable domain in full (rest from reference TRBV11-2 and TRBJ2-1): EAGVAQSPRYKIIEKRQSVAFWCNPISGHATLYWYQQILGQGPKLLIQFQNNGVVDDSQLPKDRFSAERLKGVDSTLKIQPAKLEDSAVYLCASSSGRSEQFFGPGTRLTVL.

The J gene is TRBJ2-7, the V gene TRBV27; D gene ambiguous. From germline, CDR1 is MNHEY and CDR2 SMNVEV (reference sequence). The CDR3 consists of 15 residues. V shed 3 bases and J shed 0 bases, with 12 bases lying between them. CDR3 bases: TGTGCCAGCAGTTTGTTTGGGGTCAGCTCCTACGAGCAGTACTTC. It encodes CASSLFGVSSYEQYF.